One T cell receptor beta chain is described in this entry. Its target is not known. The data were taken from a study of cytomegalovirus exposure and HLA in healthy donors. Use of 60 Vbeta and 13 Jbeta primers characterized the PCR. TCRdb's table, derived via immunoSEQ multiplex PCR, lists solely in-frame clones and lacks some. There are about 55,000 clones in the sample; approximately 80% occur only once, and about 1.5% lies in the top ten. The CDR3 loop spans 14 amino acids. Trimming left V 9 bases short and J 1 base short, with 14 bases between. Germline V lookup: CDR1 LNHDA, CDR2 SQIVND (reference sequence). Study-wide results and limits: In vitro confirmation showed a few CMV-associated chains to be CMV antigen specific. In an earlier analysis, productive rearrangement rates for most beta V segments clustered near 90% or 30%. The study listed 164 cytomegalovirus-associated TCR beta chains.

The source of this sequence is a female donor in good health and CMV-seronegative. The chain couples TRBV19 to TRBJ2-3; the D gene is possibly TRBD1 (5 bases). The sample comprised PBMCs. CDR3 coding DNA: TGTGCCAGGAAAGGGGCAGGCGGCACAGATACGCAGTATTTT. Translated: CARKGAGGTDTQYF.